This TCR beta chain was recovered during a study of T cell responses to AZD1222 COVID-19 vaccine. In its sample, this clone was seen once. Repertoires were generated with immunoSEQ multiplex PCR, while TCRdb's copy carries only in-frame clones and drops some. The sample carries 90,000 to 150,000 clones, about 85% recorded once. With 1 base clipped from V and 2 bases from J, the junction kept 13 bases outside the gene matches. The CDR3 runs to 19 residues. CDR1 is SGHVS, CDR2 FNYEAQ, per germline. This clonotype was obtained from an adult in good health. The rearrangement joins TRBV7-6 to TRBJ2-1; 8 bases are a match to TRBD1. The source material was peripheral blood, sampled on day 0 of AZD1222 vaccination. CDR3 DNA: TGTGCCAGCAGCTTAGTGGGGGGAATGGGACAGGCCGCCTACAATGAGCAGTTCTTC. Translated: CASSLVGGMGQAAYNEQFF.